The 20 T cell receptor beta chains below all came from one sample that was sequenced in a study of blood T cells in healthy people across ages. A second PCR of 7 to 11 cycles used a sample-barcoded 5' primer and a J-beta primer mix. MiXCR, run by TCRdb on the 5' RACE reads, gives a single entry per CDR3 protein. This sample has approximately 850,000 distinct CDR3 sequences; roughly 64% occur once, and the top ten carry 20% to 25%. The sample consisted of blood. These receptors were collected from a young man in good health.

This clonotype was found once. One end of the junction varies from germline; a read error may be responsible. The V call is TRBV11-2, the J call TRBJ2-7; TRBD1 aligns across 11 bases. This CDR3 has 17 residues. In germline, CDR1 is SGHAT, CDR2 FQNNGV. CDR3: CVSSRRDRGDPNYEQYF. Here the CDR3 DNA reads TGTGTCAGCAGCCGCCGGGACAGGGGGGACCCTAACTACGAGCAGTACTTC.

The chain couples TRBV20-1 to TRBJ2-5; no firm D call. The J call may be mistaken, given a closer DNA end match to TRBJ2-7. Germline V lookup: CDR1 DFQATT, CDR2 SNEGSKA (reference sequence). The CDR3 runs to 13 residues. CDR3 protein: CSARGTASDEQYF. CDR3 sequence (DNA): TGCAGTGCTAGAGGGACGGCTAGTGACGAGCAGTACTTC.

The chain's CDR3 is CASSPWTGTSYEQYF. In DNA, the CDR3 is TGTGCCAGCAGCCCTTGGACAGGGACATCCTACGAGCAGTACTTC. The chain carries TRBV9 and TRBJ2-7, with TRBD1 matching over 8 bases. CDR1 and CDR2 from the germline V gene are SGDLS and YYNGEE. V shed 4 bases and J 1 base; nucleotides not matched to a gene: 7. The length of the CDR3 is 15 residues.

The V and J genes are TRBV29-1 and TRBJ2-1, with D maybe TRBD1 (6 bases). Germline V gene lookup returns CDR1 SQVTM and CDR2 ANQGSEA. CDR3 size: 13 residues. The V end lost 8 bases, the J end lost 0 bases, and 11 bases lay between the germline ends. The CDR3 DNA follows: TGCAGCCACGGACAGAGCTCCTACAATGAGCAGTTCTTC. Protein: CSHGQSSYNEQFF.

The chain couples TRBV6-5 to TRBJ1-2; the match to TRBD1 covers 9 bases. Germline V gene sequence: CDR1 MNHEY, CDR2 SVGAGI. This CDR3 has 16 residues. The V segment lost 6 bases and the J segment 0 bases; nucleotides outside the gene matches: 8. This CDR3 is CASSPDRGRSNYGYTF. As DNA, the CDR3 is TGTGCCAGCAGCCCAGACAGGGGGAGATCTAACTATGGCTACACCTTC.

The chain is built from TRBV12-3 or TRBV12-4 and TRBJ1-6; D unresolved. The CDR3 runs 13 residues. Trimming stripped 6 bases from V and 7 bases from J, with 10 bases between. CDR3 nucleotides: TGTGCCAGCAGCTACTTAGGCAATTCACCCCTCCACTTT. Protein sequence: CASSYLGNSPLHF.

CDR3 DNA sequence: TGTGCCAGCAGCCCCTTTACGCGGGGACCCAAAAACATTCAGTACTTC. Translated, it gives CASSPFTRGPKNIQYF. The V call is TRBV6-5, the J call TRBJ2-4; a weak D match, TRBD2 (6 bases). V dropped 6 bases and J dropped 2 bases, with 17 bases sitting between them. Germline CDR1 is MNHEY and CDR2 is SVGAGI. The CDR3 has 16 residues.

This chain links TRBV27 with TRBJ2-1; TRBD2 matches 13 bases. The V and J ends lost 5 bases and 12 bases, in that order; junction bases with no gene match: 4. Germline CDR1 reads MNHEY; CDR2 reads SMNVEV (reference sequence). There are 13 residues in the CDR3. CDR3 amino acids: CASSPGLAGVQFF. The CDR3 DNA follows: TGTGCCAGCAGTCCAGGACTAGCGGGAGTGCAGTTCTTC.

As for this clonotype: One end of the junction varies from germline; a read error may be responsible. The chain combines TRBV4-2 with TRBJ2-3; 13 bases align to TRBD2. This CDR3 comprises 16 residues. The germline V gene has CDR1 LGHNA and CDR2 YNFKEQ. The CDR3 DNA reads TGTGCCGGCAGCCAGGAACTAGCGGGAGGGGCAGATACGCAGTATTTT. It yields the protein CAGSQELAGGADTQYF.

This clonotype was found a few times. The chain is built from TRBV4-2 and TRBJ2-5, with TRBD2 identical over 8 bases. This CDR3 region has 14 residues. V shed 3 bases and J 4 bases; nucleotides not matched to a gene: 4. CDR1 is LGHNA and CDR2 is YNFKEQ in the germline V gene. The CDR3 DNA reads as TGTGCCAGCAGCCACGGGGGGGATTCAGAGACCCAGTACTTC. Protein: CASSHGGDSETQYF.

This clonotype has just a few counts. The chain carries TRBV7-2 and TRBJ2-6; D is undetermined. Germline CDR1 reads SGHTA; CDR2 reads FQGNSA. V lost 4 bases and J lost 0, with 10 bases in between. There are 16 residues in the CDR3. CDR3 nucleotides: TGTGCCAGCAGCTCTAGTTCCGGCTCTGGGGCCAACGTCCTGACTTTC. This encodes CASSSSSGSGANVLTF.

CDR3 protein: CASSLASTSSSYNEQFF. The CDR3 DNA follows: TGCGCCAGCAGCTTGGCCTCAACTAGCAGCTCCTACAATGAGCAGTTCTTC. The chain joins TRBV5-1 to TRBJ2-1; the D gene is possibly TRBD2 (6 bases). The CDR3 extends over 17 amino acids. The germline V gene encodes CDR1 SGHRS and CDR2 YFSETQ. Trimming shortened V by 0 bases and J by 0 bases, and 13 bases separated the two germline ends.

This clonotype occurred a few times. The CDR3 region is CASSPDTYGYTF. In DNA, the CDR3 is TGTGCCAGCAGTCCTGACACCTATGGCTACACCTTC. The rearrangement joins TRBV6-6 to TRBJ1-2; D is unclear. The germline V and J ends were trimmed by 5 bases and 4 bases, with 8 bases remaining between them. Germline V lookup: CDR1 MNHNY, CDR2 SVGAGI (reference sequence). This CDR3 has 12 residues.

This chain links TRBV6-4 with TRBJ2-3; D tentatively reads TRBD1 or TRBD2 (5 bases each). CDR3 size: 15 residues. The V end lost 4 bases, the J end lost 2 bases, and 13 bases lay between the germline ends. Per the germline V gene, CDR1 is MRHNA and CDR2 is SNTAGT. CDR3 residues: CASSARGDPTDTQYF. The CDR3 DNA sequence: TGTGCCAGCAGTGCCCGTGGGGACCCCACAGATACGCAGTATTTT.

This clonotype has a handful of counts. The V and J genes are TRBV29-1 and TRBJ1-5; possibly TRBD1 for D (6 bases). CDR1 and CDR2 (germline): SQVTM, ANQGSEA. V lost 6 bases, J lost 6 bases, and 18 bases lay in between. The CDR3 loop spans 14 amino acids. The CDR3 here is CSVRGQGQGQPQHF. CDR3 DNA sequence: TGCAGCGTCCGAGGGCAGGGGCAAGGTCAGCCCCAGCATTTT. The variable domain in full, with the rest retrieved from reference TRBV29-1 and TRBJ1-5, is SAVISQKPSRDICQRGTSLTIQCQVDSQVTMMFWYRQQPGQSLTLIATANQGSEATYESGFVIDKFPISRPNLTFSTLTVSNMSPEDSSIYLCSVRGQGQGQPQHFGDGTRLSIL.

This chain connects TRBV7-9 to TRBJ2-3; D unclear. Deletions cut 2 bases from V and 1 base from J, with 13 bases between. CDR1 SEHNR and CDR2 FQNEAQ come from the germline V gene (reference sequence). This CDR3 contains 16 residues. The DNA of the CDR3 is TGTGCCAGCAGCTTAACGTATCCGGGCCGCACAGATACGCAGTATTTT. Amino acid sequence: CASSLTYPGRTDTQYF.

The chain links TRBV20-1 to TRBJ1-1; no clear D. The germline V and J ends were trimmed by 2 bases and 3 bases, with 4 bases remaining between them. Germline loops: CDR1 DFQATT, CDR2 SNEGSKA (reference sequence). The CDR3 spans 11 residues. Here the CDR3 reads CSARTHTEAFF. In DNA form, the CDR3 reads TGCAGTGCTAGAACCCACACTGAAGCTTTCTTT.

The chain has TRBV7-9 and TRBJ2-6, with D unclear. Germline V gene sequence: CDR1 SEHNR, CDR2 FQNEAQ (reference sequence). V was clipped by 5 bases and J by 1 base, with 18 bases between them. CDR3 length: 18 amino acids. The CDR3 is CASSRSPVGASGANVLTF. The CDR3 DNA reads TGTGCCAGCAGCAGATCCCCGGTGGGCGCATCTGGGGCCAACGTCCTGACTTTC. Filled out from reference TRBV7-9 and TRBJ2-6, the complete variable domain reads DTGVSQNPRHKITKRGQNVTFRCDPISEHNRLYWYRQTLGQGPEFLTYFQNEAQLEKSRLLSDRFSAERPKGSFSTLEIQRTEQGDSAMYLCASSRSPVGASGANVLTFGAGSRLTVL.

This clonotype was seen a few times. This chain uses TRBV5-1 with TRBJ2-3; D not certain. Germline V lookup: CDR1 SGHRS, CDR2 YFSETQ. The CDR3 loop spans 15 amino acids. The V end was cut by 7 bases, the J end by 6 bases, with 21 bases between. CDR3 sequence: CASFLTAEWTDTQYF. CDR3 DNA: TGCGCCAGCTTTCTAACGGCTGAATGGACGGATACGCAGTATTTT.

This clonotype has a single count. The chain employs TRBV24-1 and TRBJ2-1; TRBD1 or TRBD2 may be the D gene (5 bases each). V was shortened by 9 bases and J by 2 bases, with 19 bases between the two germline ends. The germline CDR1 and CDR2 sequences are KGHDR and SFDVKD. The CDR3 runs to 16 residues. The DNA for the CDR3 is TGTGCCACCCCTACTCAGGAGAGGGACGCCTACAATGAGCAGTTCTTC. Residues: CATPTQERDAYNEQFF.